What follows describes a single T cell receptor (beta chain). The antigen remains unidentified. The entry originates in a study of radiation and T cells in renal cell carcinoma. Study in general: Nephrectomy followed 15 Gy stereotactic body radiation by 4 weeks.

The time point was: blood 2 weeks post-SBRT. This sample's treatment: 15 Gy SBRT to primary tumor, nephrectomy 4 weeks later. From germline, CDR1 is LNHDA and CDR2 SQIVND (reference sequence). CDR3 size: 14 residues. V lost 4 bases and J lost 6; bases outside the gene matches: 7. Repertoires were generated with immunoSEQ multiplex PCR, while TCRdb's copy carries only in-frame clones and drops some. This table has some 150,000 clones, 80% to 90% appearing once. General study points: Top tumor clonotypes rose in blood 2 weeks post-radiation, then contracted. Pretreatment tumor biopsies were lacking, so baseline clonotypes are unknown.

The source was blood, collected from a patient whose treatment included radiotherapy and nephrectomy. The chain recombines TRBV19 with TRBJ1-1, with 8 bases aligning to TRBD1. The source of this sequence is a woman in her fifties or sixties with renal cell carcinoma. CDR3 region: CASSTTGERSEAFF. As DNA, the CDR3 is TGTGCCAGTAGTACGACAGGGGAAAGATCTGAAGCTTTCTTT.